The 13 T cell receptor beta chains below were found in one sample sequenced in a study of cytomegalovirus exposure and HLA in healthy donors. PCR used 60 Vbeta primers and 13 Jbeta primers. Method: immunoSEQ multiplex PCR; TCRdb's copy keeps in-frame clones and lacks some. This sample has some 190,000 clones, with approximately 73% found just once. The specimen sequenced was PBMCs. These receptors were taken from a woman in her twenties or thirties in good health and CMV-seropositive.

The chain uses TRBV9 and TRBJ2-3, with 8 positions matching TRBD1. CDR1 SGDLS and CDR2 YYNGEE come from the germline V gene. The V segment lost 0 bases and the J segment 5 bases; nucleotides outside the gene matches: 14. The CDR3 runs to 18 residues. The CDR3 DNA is TGTGCCAGCAGCGTAGTCGGGGCCCTAGGACAGGGAAGAGATACGCAGTATTTT. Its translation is CASSVVGALGQGRDTQYF.

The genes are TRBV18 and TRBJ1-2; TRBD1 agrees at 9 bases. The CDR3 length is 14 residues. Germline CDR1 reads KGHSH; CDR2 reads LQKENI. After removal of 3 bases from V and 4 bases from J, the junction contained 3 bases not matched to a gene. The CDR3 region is CASSPADRGYGYTF. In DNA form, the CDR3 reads TGTGCCAGCTCACCGGCGGACAGGGGCTATGGCTACACCTTC.

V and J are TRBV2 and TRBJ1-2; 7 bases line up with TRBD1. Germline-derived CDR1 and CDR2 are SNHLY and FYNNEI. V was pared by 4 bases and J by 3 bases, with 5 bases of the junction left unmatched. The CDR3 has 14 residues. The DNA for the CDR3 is TGTGCCAGCAGTGGGGACAGCTCCTACTATGGCTACACCTTC. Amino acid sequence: CASSGDSSYYGYTF.

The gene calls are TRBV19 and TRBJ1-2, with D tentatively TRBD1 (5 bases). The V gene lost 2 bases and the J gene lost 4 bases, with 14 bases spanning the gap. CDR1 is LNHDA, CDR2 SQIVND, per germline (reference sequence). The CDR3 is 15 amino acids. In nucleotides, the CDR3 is TGTGCCAGTAGTATATCGGGGGTCCCTCGCTATGGCTACACCTTC. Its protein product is CASSISGVPRYGYTF. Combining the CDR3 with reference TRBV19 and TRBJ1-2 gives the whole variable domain DGGITQSPKYLFRKEGQNVTLSCEQNLNHDAMYWYRQDPGQGLRLIYYSQIVNDFQKGDIAEGYSVSREKKESFPLTVTSAQKNPTAFYLCASSISGVPRYGYTFGSGTRLTVV.

As DNA, the CDR3 is TGTGCTAGTGGTTTGGACCTTGGCAGGGTAGATTCACCCCTCCACTTT. This sequence encodes CASGLDLGRVDSPLHF. The chain uses TRBV12-5 and TRBJ1-6, with D maybe TRBD1 (5 bases). The CDR3 loop spans 16 amino acids. Trimming took off 1 base at V and 8 bases at J, with 15 bases between the two ends. CDR1 is LGHNT and CDR2 is FRNRAP in the germline V gene.

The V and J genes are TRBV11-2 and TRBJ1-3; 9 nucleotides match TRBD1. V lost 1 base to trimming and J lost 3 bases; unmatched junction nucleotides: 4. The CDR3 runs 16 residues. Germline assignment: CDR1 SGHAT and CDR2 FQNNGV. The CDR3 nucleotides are TGTGCCAGCAGCTTAGGTTCGACAGGGGGTGGAAACACCATATATTTT. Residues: CASSLGSTGGGNTIYF.

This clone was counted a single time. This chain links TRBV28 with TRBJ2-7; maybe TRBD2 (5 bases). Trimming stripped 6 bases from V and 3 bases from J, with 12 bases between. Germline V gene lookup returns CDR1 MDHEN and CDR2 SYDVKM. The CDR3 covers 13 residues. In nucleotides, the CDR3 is TGTGCCAGCAGCAACGACGGGGACTACGAGCAGTACTTC. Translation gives CASSNDGDYEQYF.

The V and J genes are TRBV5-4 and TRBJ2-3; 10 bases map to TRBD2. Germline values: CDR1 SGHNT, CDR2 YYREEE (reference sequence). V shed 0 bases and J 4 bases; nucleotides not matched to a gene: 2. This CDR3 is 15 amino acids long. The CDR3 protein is CASSLERGGADTQYF. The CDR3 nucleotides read TGTGCCAGCAGCTTGGAGCGGGGGGGGGCAGATACGCAGTATTTT.

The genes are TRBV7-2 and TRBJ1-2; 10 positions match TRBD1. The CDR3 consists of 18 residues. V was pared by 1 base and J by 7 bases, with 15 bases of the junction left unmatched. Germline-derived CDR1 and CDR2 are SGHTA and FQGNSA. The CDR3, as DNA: TGTGCCAGCAGCTTAGGGGGGGACAGGGGCCAAATAGCGGGTGGCTACACCTTC. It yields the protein CASSLGGDRGQIAGGYTF.

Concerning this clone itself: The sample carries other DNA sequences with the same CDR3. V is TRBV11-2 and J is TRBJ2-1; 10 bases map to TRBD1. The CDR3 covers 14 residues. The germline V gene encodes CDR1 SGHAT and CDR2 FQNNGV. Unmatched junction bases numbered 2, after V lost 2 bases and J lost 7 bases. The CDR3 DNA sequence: TGTGCCAGCAGCTTACGGACAGGGGGAAATGAGCAGTTCTTC. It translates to CASSLRTGGNEQFF.

The CDR3 nucleotides read TGTGCCATCAGTGAGTCGGGGGGCTATGGCTACACCTTC. Translating it yields CAISESGGYGYTF. V and J are TRBV10-3 and TRBJ1-2; D is possibly TRBD1 (5 bases). V dropped 0 bases and J dropped 4 bases, with 6 bases sitting between them. Germline CDR1 is ENHRY and CDR2 is SYGVKD. The CDR3 is 13 residues long.

The CDR3 DNA sequence: TGTGCCAGCTCACCGCCGGGGGAAAAACTGTTTTTT. It encodes CASSPPGEKLFF. The J gene is TRBJ1-4, the V gene TRBV18; no definite D call. The germline V and J ends were trimmed by 3 bases and 8 bases, with 7 bases remaining between them. This CDR3 has 12 residues. The germline gives CDR1 KGHSH, CDR2 LQKENI.

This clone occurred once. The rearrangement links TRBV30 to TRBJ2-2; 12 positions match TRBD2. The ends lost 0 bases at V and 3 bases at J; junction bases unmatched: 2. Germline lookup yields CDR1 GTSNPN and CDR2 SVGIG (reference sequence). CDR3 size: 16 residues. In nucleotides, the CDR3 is TGTGCCTGGAGTGTCCCTAGCGGGGGGGACACCGGGGAGCTGTTTTTT. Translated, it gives CAWSVPSGGDTGELFF.